These 17 T cell receptor beta chains originate from one sample sequenced in a study of T cells after yellow fever vaccination. TCRdb reprocessed the 5' RACE reads with MiXCR, giving one entry per CDR3 protein. Altogether about 330,000 distinct CDR3 sequences are present, 7% to 10% being singletons, with the ten largest covering 17%. Material: PBMCs, obtained more than 35 days after the first yellow fever vaccination. These receptors were taken from a man aged 18 to 29 who received the YFV17D yellow fever vaccine.

The chain uses TRBV6-2 or TRBV6-3 and TRBJ2-1; 10 nucleotides agree with TRBD2. Germline values: CDR1 MNHEY, CDR2 SVGEGT. The CDR3 sequence is 16 residues long. V lost 8 bases, J lost 3 bases, and 10 bases stayed unmatched. CDR3: CASGKERGGLYNEQFF. The CDR3 nucleotides are TGTGCCAGCGGTAAAGAGCGGGGGGGCCTCTACAATGAGCAGTTCTTC.

This clonotype was observed a handful of times. The chain recombines TRBV20-1 with TRBJ2-5; D is perhaps TRBD1 (6 bases). Looked up from germline, CDR1 is DFQATT and CDR2 is SNEGSKA (reference sequence). This CDR3 comprises 12 residues. V shed 1 base and J shed 4 bases, with 7 bases lying between them. The CDR3: CSARVQGETQYF. The CDR3 region has the DNA TGCAGTGCTAGAGTACAGGGAGAGACCCAGTACTTC.

This clonotype was recorded a few times. This chain connects TRBV12-3 or TRBV12-4 to TRBJ2-7, with TRBD2 identical over 10 bases. Unmatched junction bases numbered 14, after V lost 3 bases and J lost 3 bases. The CDR3 runs 18 residues. CDR3 loop: CASSFGASGGLTIYEQYF. CDR3 coding DNA: TGTGCCAGCAGTTTCGGGGCTAGCGGGGGCCTTACCATCTACGAGCAGTACTTC.

The V and J genes are TRBV7-2 and TRBJ2-5; D not certain. Germline CDR1 is SGHTA and CDR2 is FQGNSA. Trimming took 5 bases from V and 1 from J, leaving 17 bases between them. The CDR3 runs to 16 residues. The CDR3 sequence: CASSPLARTFQETQYF. CDR3 sequence (DNA): TGTGCCAGCAGCCCTCTCGCCCGGACCTTCCAAGAGACCCAGTACTTC.

This clonotype came up a few times. The chain uses TRBV28 and TRBJ1-2; D is ambiguous. The CDR3 loop spans 12 amino acids. V shed 2 bases and J shed 5 bases, with 6 bases lying between them. The germline V gene encodes CDR1 MDHEN and CDR2 SYDVKM. CDR3 sequence: CASSLKRYGYTF. In DNA, the CDR3 is TGTGCCAGCAGTTTAAAGCGATATGGCTACACCTTC.

This clonotype was observed many times. The chain uses TRBV5-1 and TRBJ2-3, with 7 bases fitting TRBD1. With V trimmed by 4 bases and J by 5 bases, 10 bases remained unmatched. CDR1 is SGHRS, CDR2 YFSETQ, per germline. This CDR3 is built from 15 residues. CDR3 sequence (DNA): TGCGCCAGCAGCGAGCTACAGGGGACGATAGATACGCAGTATTTT. Translated, it gives CASSELQGTIDTQYF.

This clonotype was seen a handful of times. The V call is TRBV19, the J call TRBJ1-1; TRBD1 matches at 7 bases. CDR3 length equals 15 residues. The germline V gene has CDR1 LNHDA and CDR2 SQIVND (reference sequence). With V trimmed by 3 bases and J by 3 bases, 7 bases remained unmatched. The CDR3 spells CASSIGRGRDTEAFF. CDR3 DNA sequence: TGTGCCAGTAGTATTGGCAGGGGGAGAGACACTGAAGCTTTCTTT.

This clonotype was seen a few times. This clone may be a read error of a much larger clone one base away. The rearrangement links TRBV6-4 to TRBJ2-3; 10 bases are shared with TRBD1. There are 15 residues in the CDR3. V was clipped by 3 bases and J by 1 base; unmatched bases: 1. Germline CDR1 reads MRHNA; CDR2 reads SNTAGT. Here the CDR3 DNA reads TGTGCCAGCAGTGAGGGGACAGGGGGCACAGATACGCAGTATTTT. This translates into CASSEGTGGTDTQYF.

This clonotype has only a few counts. The chain couples TRBV4-2 to TRBJ1-5, with D possibly being TRBD1 (5 bases). Germline V gives CDR1 LGHNA, CDR2 YNFKEQ. Trimming stripped 0 bases from V and 2 bases from J, with 11 bases between. This CDR3 has 16 amino acids. CDR3 region: CASSQEFGRGNQPQHF. Written as DNA, the CDR3 is TGTGCCAGCAGCCAAGAATTCGGCAGGGGCAATCAGCCCCAGCATTTT.

This clonotype was detected only a few times. This sequence joins TRBV12-3 or TRBV12-4 and TRBJ1-2; D gene ambiguous. V lost 4 bases to trimming and J lost 2 bases, with 5 bases between them. This CDR3 has 12 residues. The CDR3 loop is CASSSLNYGYTF. Here the CDR3 DNA reads TGTGCCAGCAGTTCTCTCAACTATGGCTACACCTTC.

This clonotype was counted only a few times. The chain employs TRBV6-6 and TRBJ1-4; D unresolved. Germline lookup yields CDR1 MNHNY and CDR2 SVGAGI (reference sequence). CDR3 length: 13 residues. V shed 6 bases and J shed 0 bases, with 5 bases lying between them. DNA of the CDR3: TGTGCCAGCAGAGATCCAACTAATGAAAAACTGTTTTTT. Protein sequence: CASRDPTNEKLFF.

The rearrangement links TRBV5-4 to TRBJ2-2; TRBD1 aligns across 8 bases. Per germline, CDR1 SGHNT and CDR2 YYREEE (reference sequence). This CDR3 region has 16 residues. The V gene end was trimmed by 4 bases and the J gene end by 6 bases; junction bases not matched to a gene: 11. The DNA for the CDR3 is TGTGCCAGCAGCGCCACAGGGGGTGTTTCCGCCGGGGAGCTGTTTTTT. This encodes CASSATGGVSAGELFF.

In this sample, this clonotype turned up a few times. The CDR3 is CASSLTPSGGTTGELFF. Here the CDR3 DNA reads TGCGCCAGCAGCTTAACACCTAGCGGGGGGACCACCGGGGAGCTGTTTTTT. The chain uses TRBV5-1 and TRBJ2-2; 11 nucleotides agree with TRBD2. Germline assignment: CDR1 SGHRS and CDR2 YFSETQ. CDR3 size: 17 residues. With V trimmed by 2 bases and J by 4 bases, 7 bases remained unmatched.

In its sample, this clonotype was seen many times. The CDR3 loop reads CASSVAGESGNTIYF. The CDR3 DNA reads as TGTGCCAGCAGCGTAGCTGGGGAATCTGGAAACACCATATATTTT. The chain links TRBV9 to TRBJ1-3; D remains unclear. CDR3 size: 15 residues. V was cut by 0 bases and J by 1 base, with 8 bases left in between. The V gene's germline CDR1 is SGDLS and CDR2 YYNGEE.

The chain joins TRBV10-3 to TRBJ2-3; 11 bases match TRBD1. The germline V gene encodes CDR1 ENHRY and CDR2 SYGVKD. The CDR3 is made up of 18 amino acids. V was pared by 6 bases and J by 4 bases, with 15 bases of the junction left unmatched. The CDR3 region is CAIRTGTGGAGGPDTQYF. The CDR3, as DNA: TGTGCCATCAGGACCGGGACAGGGGGAGCAGGGGGCCCAGATACGCAGTATTTT.

The chain links TRBV9 to TRBJ2-6, with D perhaps TRBD1 (6 bases). The CDR3 runs to 18 residues. The germline V gene has CDR1 SGDLS and CDR2 YYNGEE. The V and J ends lost 2 bases and 0 bases respectively, with 15 bases between them. The CDR3 DNA reads TGTGCCAGCAGCGTGACAACAGGGTTACGCTCTGGGGCCAACGTCCTGACTTTC. Its translation: CASSVTTGLRSGANVLTF.

The chain couples TRBV7-3 to TRBJ2-7, with no clear D. CDR3 size: 14 residues. Per germline, CDR1 SGHTA and CDR2 FQGTGA. Trimming stripped 3 bases from V and 2 bases from J, with 11 bases between. The CDR3 sequence: CASSFPGVAYEQYV. CDR3 in DNA: TGTGCCAGCAGCTTCCCTGGGGTTGCCTACGAGCAGTACGTC.